A single sample is the source of the 20 T cell receptor beta chains below, sequenced in a study of tumor-infiltrating lymphocytes in primary liver carcinoma. Both RNA and DNA were isolated together from around 20-30 mg of bulk tissue that had not been sorted. Priming with a constant-region primer yielded TCR beta cDNA from roughly 500 ng total RNA. ARM-PCR, slightly modified, supplied the TCR beta libraries through three nested multiplex PCR rounds. A C-beta reverse primer and TRBV1-TRBV30 forward primers served in each of the first two PCR rounds, at approximately 10 cycles apiece. Each CDR3 protein gets one entry after TCRdb re-called the multiplex PCR reads with MiXCR. The sample lists about 35,000 distinct CDR3 sequences, approximately 73% seen once, with less than 20% in the top ten. The sample taken for sequencing was liver tumor tissue from sampling region 4. The subset is: tumor region T4, right-lateral pole. These receptors were collected from a man aged 40-50 years with primary liver carcinoma and hepatitis B virus infection.

The chain uses TRBV4-2 and TRBJ2-7; perhaps D is TRBD1 or TRBD2 (6 bases each). The CDR3 spans 15 residues. Germline assignment: CDR1 LGHNA and CDR2 YNFKEQ. V dropped 0 bases and J dropped 9 bases, with 18 bases sitting between them. CDR3 loop: CASSQESWRDNGQYF. For the CDR3, the DNA is TGTGCCAGCAGCCAAGAAAGCTGGAGGGACAACGGGCAGTACTTC.

About this clonotype itself: A much larger clone sits a single nucleotide away, making a read error possible. Here the CDR3 DNA reads TGTGCCAGCAGTCGGACACGCCCGAACGCCGGGGAGCTGTTTTTT. Its protein is CASSRTRPNAGELFF. The chain carries TRBV2 and TRBJ2-2; D is possibly TRBD1 (5 bases). The germline V gene encodes CDR1 SNHLY and CDR2 FYNNEI. CDR3 length equals 15 residues.

Points on this clonotype: A junction boundary mismatches the germline segment, possibly from a read error. This chain links TRBV11-2 with TRBJ1-5; the D gene is possibly TRBD1 (6 bases). The CDR3 loop spans 15 amino acids. CDR1 is SGHAT and CDR2 is FQNNGV in the germline V gene. The CDR3 region has the DNA TGTGCCGGCAGCTCCGGGACATGGGAAAATCAGCCCCAACATTTT. Its protein is CAGSSGTWENQPQHF.

The DNA for the CDR3 is TGTGCCAGTAGTACAAGGGACAGGGTCCAGGAAAAACTGTTTTTT. Its protein product is CASSTRDRVQEKLFF. The chain has TRBV19 and TRBJ1-4; 9 nucleotides agree with TRBD1. CDR3 length: 15 residues. J lost 8 bases, V lost 4 bases, and 8 bases had no gene match. CDR1 is LNHDA, CDR2 SQIVND, per germline (reference sequence).

On this clonotype: The junction and the germline gene differ at one end; a read error may be behind it. The J gene is TRBJ2-1, the V gene TRBV10-3; tentative D call: TRBD2 (5 bases). Germline CDR1 and CDR2: ENHRY and SYGVKD. This CDR3 has 15 amino acids. The CDR3 protein is CAVSVGEPIQWEHFF. The CDR3 DNA sequence: TGTGCCGTCAGTGTTGGGGAGCCCATCCAATGGGAGCACTTCTTC.

As for this clonotype: One junction end does not reproduce the germline sequence, and a read error may be involved. The CDR3 DNA reads TGCGCCAGCAGCCAAGATGGGGGGAGATGGTGCGGAGAGCTGTTTTTC. The encoded protein is CASSQDGGRWCGELFF. The rearrangement joins TRBV4-1 to TRBJ2-2; D might be TRBD2 (6 bases). The CDR3 consists of 16 residues. Germline CDR1 is MGHRA and CDR2 is YSYEKL.

Turning to this clonotype: The CDR3 carries no conserved terminal phenylalanine or tryptophan, so it likely arises from a read error. The rearrangement joins TRBV12-3 or TRBV12-4 to TRBJ2-5, with D perhaps TRBD1 (5 bases). Trimming left V 3 bases short and J 5 bases short, with 10 bases between. The length of the CDR3 is 13 residues. For the CDR3, the DNA is TGTGCCAGCAGTTTGGGGCAAGGGGAGACCCAGTACATC. Protein sequence: CASSLGQGETQYI.

On this clonotype: The conserved final phenylalanine or tryptophan is absent from the CDR3, which likely points to a read error. The limits of the CDR3 on the DNA are not certain, so only TCRdb's listed CDR3 is given. This chain uses TRBV6-1 with TRBJ2-1; TRBD2 is the table's D call and was not checked against the DNA. From its first to its last residue, the CDR3 has 15 amino acids. Germline values: CDR1 MNHNS, CDR2 SASEGT. The CDR3 sequence is CASSEEAGGYNEPFV.

As concerns this clonotype: One junction end disagrees with the germline gene, perhaps due to a read error. The rearrangement uses TRBV5-1 and TRBJ2-5; 7 bases are shared with TRBD2. Germline V gene lookup returns CDR1 SGHRS and CDR2 YFSETQ. The CDR3 contains 15 residues. The CDR3 DNA follows: TGCGCCAGCAGTCTACTCCCGGGACTACTAGAGACGCAGTACTTC. It specifies CASSLLPGLLETQYF.

With respect to this clonotype: An end of the junction does not agree with germline; a read error may underlie this. The V and J genes are TRBV29-1 and TRBJ2-5, with a weak D call TRBD1 (5 bases). Per germline, CDR1 SQVTM and CDR2 ANQGSEA. The CDR3 runs 12 residues. The CDR3 protein is CSGMDNGETHNF. CDR3 DNA sequence: TGCAGCGGTATGGACAATGGAGAGACCCACAACTTC.

With respect to this clonotype: Sequence at one end of the junction differs from germline and may be a read error. This chain connects TRBV5-1 to TRBJ2-1; maybe TRBD2 (6 bases). CDR1 is SGHRS and CDR2 is YFSETQ in the germline V gene. The CDR3 loop spans 15 amino acids. The CDR3 protein is CASSGGLNSYDEQFF. Written as DNA, the CDR3 is TGCGCCAGCAGCGGGGGACTTAACTCCTACGATGAGCAATTCTTC.

Note on this clonotype: Mismatch with germline at one junction end may stem from a read error. The CDR3 spells CSWRGGVETRELFF. Written as DNA, the CDR3 is TGTTCCTGGAGGGGGGGAGTGGAAACCCGGGAGCTGTTTTTT. The chain joins TRBV30 to TRBJ2-2; weak D call: TRBD2 (7 bases). This CDR3 has 14 residues. From germline, CDR1 is GTSNPN and CDR2 SVGIG (reference sequence). The variable domain in full, completed from reference TRBV30 and TRBJ2-2, reads SQTIHQWPATLVQPVGSPLSLECTVEGTSNPNLYWYRQAAGRGLQLLFYSVGIGQISSEVPQNLSASRPQDRQFILSSKKLLLSDSGFYLCSWRGGVETRELFFGEGSRLTVL.

This clonotype was recorded a few times. This sequence joins TRBV11-2 and TRBJ2-1, with D possibly matching TRBD2 (5 bases). Germline-derived CDR1 and CDR2 are SGHAT and FQNNGV. Between the trimmed V and J ends, which lost 6 bases and 9 bases, there was a span of 21 bases. This CDR3 has 15 amino acids. CDR3 sequence reads: CASRIWRAFPSEQFF. The CDR3 coding sequence is TGTGCCAGCAGAATTTGGCGGGCGTTCCCCAGTGAGCAGTTCTTC.

The chain carries TRBV18 and TRBJ2-7; weak D call: TRBD1 (5 bases). Germline CDR1 KGHSH, CDR2 LQKENI. V gave up 5 bases and J gave up 5 bases, with 16 bases separating them. CDR3 length equals 14 residues. The CDR3: CASSSTSGSNEQYF. DNA for the CDR3: TGTGCCAGCTCATCAACTTCAGGGTCCAACGAGCAGTACTTC.

In the case of this clonotype: An end of the junction differs from the germline gene, which may be a read error. CDR3 region: CTSSSPGGSEFNEQFF. Here the CDR3 DNA reads TGTACCAGCAGCTCCCCCGGCGGGAGTGAGTTCAATGAGCAGTTCTTC. V gene TRBV11-2 combines with J gene TRBJ2-1; 7 nucleotides match TRBD2. This CDR3 spans 16 amino acids. Looked up from germline, CDR1 is SGHAT and CDR2 is FQNNGV.

Note on this clonotype: A junction end diverges from the germline sequence, so it may reflect a read error. The rearrangement joins TRBV7-8 to TRBJ2-7, with TRBD2 matching over 7 bases. Germline V gene lookup returns CDR1 SGHVS and CDR2 FQNEAQ. The CDR3 consists of 17 residues. The CDR3 DNA reads TGTGCCAGCAGCCTGAAGGGAGGGACTACAGTTATCCTCGAGCAGTATTTC. It codes for CASSLKGGTTVILEQYF.

Regarding this clonotype: Lacking the conserved final phenylalanine or tryptophan, this CDR3 likely reflects a read error. The gene calls are TRBV11-1 and TRBJ2-3, with a possible D match to TRBD2 (5 bases). CDR1 is SGHAT, CDR2 FQDESV, per germline (reference sequence). The CDR3 has 15 amino acids. V was shortened by 8 bases and J by 0 bases, with 15 bases between the two germline ends. As DNA, the CDR3 is TGTGCCAGCGGTTTACCGAGGGAGAGCACAGATACGCAGTATTCT. This codes for CASGLPRESTDTQYS.

As regards this clonotype: This could be a read error, since a much larger clone is one nucleotide away. The chain combines TRBV20-1 with TRBJ2-1, with TRBD1 matching over 7 bases. J lost 8 bases, V lost 0 bases, and 10 bases had no gene match. The germline CDR1 and CDR2 sequences are DFQATT and SNEGSKA (reference sequence). The CDR3 has 15 amino acids. CDR3 coding DNA: TGCAGTGCTAGAGATCAGTCAGGGGGTCGGTATGAGCAGTTCTTC. Translated, it gives CSARDQSGGRYEQFF.

This clonotype appeared many times. The chain couples TRBV20-1 to TRBJ1-5; D unresolved. The CDR3 is 15 residues long. V was cut by 0 bases and J by 2 bases, with 11 bases left in between. Germline assignment: CDR1 DFQATT and CDR2 SNEGSKA (reference sequence). The CDR3 loop reads CSARDGSGGNQPQHF. The DNA for the CDR3 is TGCAGTGCTAGAGATGGTTCGGGAGGCAATCAGCCCCAGCATTTT.

A word on this clonotype: Compared with germline, one end of the junction differs, possibly owing to a read error. The rearrangement links TRBV14 to TRBJ1-6; D ambiguous. Germline V lookup: CDR1 SGHDN, CDR2 FVKESK. The CDR3 contains 13 residues. The DNA of the CDR3 is TGTGCCAGCAGCCATGTGTATAATTCACACCTCCACTTT. This gives the protein CASSHVYNSHLHF.